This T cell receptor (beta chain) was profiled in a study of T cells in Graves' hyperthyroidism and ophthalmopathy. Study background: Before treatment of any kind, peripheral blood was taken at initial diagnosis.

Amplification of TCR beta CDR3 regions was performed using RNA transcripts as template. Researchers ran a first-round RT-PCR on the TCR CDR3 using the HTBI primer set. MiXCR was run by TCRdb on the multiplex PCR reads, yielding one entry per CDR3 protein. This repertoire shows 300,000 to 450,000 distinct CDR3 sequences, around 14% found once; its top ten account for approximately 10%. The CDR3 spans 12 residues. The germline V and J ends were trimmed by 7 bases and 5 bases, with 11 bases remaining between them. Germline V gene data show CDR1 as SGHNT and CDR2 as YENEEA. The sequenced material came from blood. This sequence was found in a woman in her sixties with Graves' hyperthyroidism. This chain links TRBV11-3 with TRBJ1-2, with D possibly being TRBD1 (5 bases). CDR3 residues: CASTRDGYGYTF. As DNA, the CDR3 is TGTGCCAGCACCCGGGACGGGTATGGCTACACCTTC.